The 24 T cell receptor beta chains listed next were all sequenced from one sample in a study of T cell clones after liver transplantation. This table comes from immunoSEQ multiplex PCR, and its TCRdb copy is limited to in-frame clones, with some not included. The repertoire holds fewer than 2,500 clones, with 31% as singletons. Alloreactive TCRbeta sequences came from sequencing proliferating CFSE-low cells in the MLR. Their antigen targets remain unknown. Sequencing was done on a sample of CD8+ T cells from cultured PBMCs. The receptors stem from a human patient who received a liver transplant. Some T cells may originate from the graft donor.

Only a few counts were recorded for this clone. V is TRBV10-3 and J is TRBJ2-7, with 7 bases that match TRBD2. V was pared by 6 bases and J by 3 bases, with 5 bases of the junction left unmatched. The V gene's germline CDR1 is ENHRY and CDR2 SYGVKD. The CDR3 totals 13 residues. CDR3: CAISGTTDYEQYF. Written as DNA, the CDR3 is TGTGCCATCAGCGGGACTACAGACTACGAGCAGTACTTC.

This clone is medium-sized. The chain carries TRBV10-3 and TRBJ2-7; TRBD1 aligns across 8 bases. The ends lost 0 bases at V and 4 bases at J; junction bases unmatched: 5. CDR1 and CDR2 (germline): ENHRY, SYGVKD. The CDR3 totals 15 residues. In DNA form, the CDR3 reads TGTGCCATCAGTGAGTCCGCAGGGGGCAGTTACGAGCAGTACTTC. It specifies CAISESAGGSYEQYF.

This clone was counted between two and nine times. This chain connects TRBV21-1 to TRBJ2-7; the table's D call, TRBD1, has no DNA check behind it. TRBV21-1 is marked as a pseudogene. The CDR3 extends over 16 amino acids. CDR3 bases: TGTGCCAGCAGTGGAGCCCCAGGGACATGCTCCTACGAGCAGTACTTC. This encodes CASSGAPGTCSYEQYF.

By share of the sample, this clone is medium-sized (0.01 to 0.1%). The rearrangement joins TRBV4-1 to TRBJ2-7; D gene unclear. V was shortened by 4 bases and J by 3 bases, with 13 bases between the two germline ends. Germline CDR1 MGHRA, CDR2 YSYEKL. CDR3 length: 14 residues. In nucleotides, the CDR3 is TGCGCCAGCAGCCTGCAGGTAACTTACTACGAGCAGTACTTC. Its translation: CASSLQVTYYEQYF.

This clone is medium-sized. The gene calls are TRBV28 and TRBJ2-3; tentatively, D is TRBD2 (6 bases). The germline CDR1 and CDR2 sequences are MDHEN and SYDVKM. Trimming took off 5 bases at V and 7 bases at J, with 16 bases between the two ends. This CDR3 region has 14 residues. CDR3 residues: CASSLGLRGNTQYF. The CDR3 DNA follows: TGTGCCAGCAGTCTGGGACTGCGGGGTAATACGCAGTATTTT.

This clone is classed as medium-sized. The chain combines TRBV7-8 with TRBJ2-7; 9 nucleotides line up with TRBD1. After removal of 8 bases from V and 4 bases from J, the junction contained 12 bases not matched to a gene. This CDR3 is built from 15 residues. In germline, CDR1 is SGHVS, CDR2 FQNEAQ. CDR3 sequence reads: CASGDREGLSYEQYF. The CDR3, as DNA: TGTGCCAGCGGGGACAGGGAAGGCCTTAGTTACGAGCAGTACTTC. Filled out from reference TRBV7-8 and TRBJ2-7, the complete variable domain reads GAGVSQSPRYKVAKRGQDVALRCDPISGHVSLFWYQQALGQGPEFLTYFQNEAQLDKSGLPSDRFFAERPEGSVSTLKIQRTQQEDSAVYLCASGDREGLSYEQYFGPGTRLTVT.

This clone was seen a handful of times. The chain recombines TRBV28 with TRBJ2-2; D unresolved. CDR1 and CDR2 from the germline V gene are MDHEN and SYDVKM. The V end was cut by 5 bases, the J end by 5 bases, with 9 bases between. CDR3 length: 13 amino acids. In nucleotides, the CDR3 is TGTGCCAGCAGTCCTACGGTTACCGGGGAGCTGTTTTTT. Its protein is CASSPTVTGELFF.

The rearrangement joins TRBV28 to TRBJ2-7, with 10 bases matching TRBD1. The V gene's germline CDR1 is MDHEN and CDR2 SYDVKM. Trimming cost V 5 bases and J 2 bases; bases outside gene matches: 6. The CDR3 has 15 amino acids. The DNA for the CDR3 is TGTGCCAGCAGTCCCGGGGGGACAGGGGCCTACGAGCAGTACTTC. It specifies CASSPGGTGAYEQYF.

This clone is medium-sized in the sample. The chain links TRBV27 to TRBJ2-2; D is unresolved. Germline V gene sequence: CDR1 MNHEY, CDR2 SMNVEV (reference sequence). The CDR3 is made up of 13 amino acids. V was cut by 2 bases and J by 4 bases, with 5 bases left in between. The CDR3 region is CASSLGVTGELFF. The DNA of the CDR3 is TGTGCCAGCAGTTTAGGTGTCACCGGGGAGCTGTTTTTT.

V and J are TRBV7-6 and TRBJ1-4, with a possible D match to TRBD1 (6 bases). V lost 5 bases to trimming and J lost 6 bases, with 16 bases between them. Germline lookup yields CDR1 SGHVS and CDR2 FNYEAQ. CDR3 length: 15 amino acids. In nucleotides, the CDR3 is TGTGCCAGCAGCCCTAGCAGGGGCGGGCATGAAAAACTGTTTTTT. Its protein product is CASSPSRGGHEKLFF.

This rearrangement joins TRBV7-3 to TRBJ2-7, with unresolved D. Deletions cut 2 bases from V and 2 bases from J, with 13 bases between. The length of the CDR3 is 15 residues. CDR1 SGHTA and CDR2 FQGTGA come from the germline V gene. This CDR3 reads CASSLRQAAPYEQYF. The CDR3 DNA reads as TGTGCCAGCAGCTTACGTCAGGCGGCCCCCTACGAGCAGTACTTC. The variable domain in full, completed from reference TRBV7-3 and TRBJ2-7, reads GAGVSQTPSNKVTEKGKYVELRCDPISGHTALYWYRQSLGQGPEFLIYFQGTGAADDSGLPNDRFFAVRPEGSVSTLKIQRTERGDSAVYLCASSLRQAAPYEQYFGPGTRLTVT.

This clone has just a few counts. The chain links TRBV7-9 to TRBJ1-1, with D unresolved. CDR3 length: 11 amino acids. V was pared by 3 bases and J by 3 bases, with 2 bases between. Germline V gene sequence: CDR1 SEHNR, CDR2 FQNEAQ (reference sequence). CDR3 loop: CASSLYTEAFF. CDR3 DNA sequence: TGTGCCAGCAGCTTGTACACTGAAGCTTTCTTT.

The V and J genes are TRBV27 and TRBJ2-7, with D perhaps being TRBD1 or TRBD2 (5 bases each). The CDR3 length is 14 residues. Trimming left V 8 bases short and J 4 bases short, with 18 bases between. Germline V CDR1 and CDR2: MNHEY, SMNVEV (reference sequence). CDR3: CASSGAPFPYEQYF. The DNA of the CDR3 is TGTGCCAGCTCCGGGGCACCTTTTCCATACGAGCAGTACTTC.

The table lists this clone with a few counts. The chain employs TRBV19 and TRBJ2-1, with D possibly called TRBD1 or TRBD2 (5 bases each). CDR1 LNHDA and CDR2 SQIVND come from the germline V gene (reference sequence). The V end lost 3 bases, the J end lost 0 bases, and 15 bases lay between the germline ends. The CDR3 has 17 residues. The CDR3 region has the DNA TGTGCCAGTAGTATGCTACGGGACGCGAGCTCCTACAATGAGCAGTTCTTC. Translated: CASSMLRDASSYNEQFF.

The chain links TRBV7-3 to TRBJ1-5; a possible D gene is TRBD1 (5 bases). The CDR3 extends over 17 amino acids. Trimming left V 5 bases short and J 1 base short, with 18 bases between. Germline CDR1 reads SGHTA; CDR2 reads FQGTGA. The CDR3 DNA follows: TGTGCCAGCAGCCCTTACGGTGACAGAAGCAGCAATCAGCCCCAGCATTTT. This sequence encodes CASSPYGDRSSNQPQHF.

The gene calls are TRBV19 and TRBJ1-1, with D possibly matching TRBD1 (5 bases). The length of the CDR3 is 15 residues. V shed 1 base and J shed 1 base, with 10 bases lying between them. In germline, CDR1 is LNHDA, CDR2 SQIVND (reference sequence). CDR3 region: CASSIGSGGNTEAFF. The CDR3 DNA sequence: TGTGCCAGTAGTATAGGATCGGGGGGGAACACTGAAGCTTTCTTT.

By sample fraction, this clone is medium-sized. The CDR3: CASSSGVVSPNEQFF. The DNA of the CDR3 is TGCGCCAGCAGTAGCGGGGTGGTATCACCCAATGAGCAGTTCTTC. The rearrangement joins TRBV5-1 to TRBJ2-1; TRBD2 matches at 8 bases. CDR3 size: 15 residues. Germline lookup yields CDR1 SGHRS and CDR2 YFSETQ. Trimming cost V 5 bases and J 6 bases; bases outside gene matches: 10.

This clone was seen a handful of times. The J gene is TRBJ2-7, the V gene TRBV19, with 9 bases fitting TRBD1. Trimming removed 6 bases from V and 2 bases from J; junction bases left unmatched: 8. Germline-derived CDR1 and CDR2 are LNHDA and SQIVND (reference sequence). This CDR3 has 15 residues. CDR3 region: CASSPAGTGTYEQYF. CDR3 bases: TGTGCCAGTAGCCCCGCCGGGACAGGGACCTACGAGCAGTACTTC.

This clone is medium-sized by share. The chain carries TRBV27 and TRBJ2-7; D remains ambiguous. Germline V gives CDR1 MNHEY, CDR2 SMNVEV (reference sequence). This CDR3 is built from 13 residues. Trimming removed 4 bases from V and 4 bases from J, with 11 bases in between. The DNA of the CDR3 is TGTGCCAGCAGTTCGGCCCCACAGTACGAGCAGTACTTC. This sequence encodes CASSSAPQYEQYF.

This clone ranks as large. The chain uses TRBV7-9 and TRBJ1-2; no definite D call. This CDR3 is 16 amino acids long. Germline values: CDR1 SEHNR, CDR2 FQNEAQ (reference sequence). Trimming removed 1 base at V and 6 bases at J, with 18 bases between. In DNA form, the CDR3 reads TGTGCCAGCAGCTTAGTATATCCCGTCGACCCCAATGGCTACACCTTC. Translating it yields CASSLVYPVDPNGYTF.

The V and J genes are TRBV5-1 and TRBJ2-7, with 10 bases identical to TRBD2. Germline V CDR1 and CDR2: SGHRS, YFSETQ. The length of the CDR3 is 14 residues. Trimming removed 3 bases from V and 3 bases from J; junction bases left unmatched: 3. As DNA, the CDR3 is TGCGCCAGCAGCTCCACTAGCGGGATCTACGAGCAGTACTTC. Its translation: CASSSTSGIYEQYF.

This clone is labeled as large (0.1 to 1%). The V and J genes are TRBV19 and TRBJ2-7; D remains ambiguous. The CDR3 runs 13 residues. Trimming took off 2 bases at V and 2 bases at J, with 7 bases between the two ends. Germline CDR1 is LNHDA and CDR2 is SQIVND (reference sequence). CDR3: CASSISRAYEQYF. The CDR3 nucleotides are TGTGCCAGTAGTATATCCCGTGCCTACGAGCAGTACTTC.

This clone was observed a few times. V is TRBV6-6 and J is TRBJ2-7; possibly TRBD2 for D (6 bases). The ends were cut back, 2 bases at V and 6 bases at J, with 17 bases in the middle. Looked up from germline, CDR1 is MNHNY and CDR2 is SVGAGI (reference sequence). There are 15 residues in the CDR3. The CDR3 reads CASSYVGGVSSEQYF. The CDR3 coding sequence is TGTGCCAGCAGTTACGTGGGGGGAGTGTCGAGCGAGCAGTACTTC.

This clone was detected a few times. V and J are TRBV4-1 and TRBJ1-2; 7 bases are shared with TRBD1. V lost 0 bases to trimming and J lost 4 bases; unmatched junction nucleotides: 11. The CDR3 is made up of 17 amino acids. Germline loops: CDR1 MGHRA, CDR2 YSYEKL. The CDR3 loop is CASSQEMVQGSAYGYTF. CDR3 sequence (DNA): TGCGCCAGCAGCCAAGAGATGGTACAGGGGTCGGCCTATGGCTACACCTTC.